This TCR beta chain was sequenced for a study of T cells after posttransplantation cyclophosphamide. Germline CDR1 reads SGHAT; CDR2 reads FQNNGV. Between the trimmed V and J ends, which lost 1 base and 0 bases, there was a span of 8 bases. The CDR3 totals 15 residues. The assay was immunoSEQ multiplex PCR, and TCRdb's table has in-frame clones only and misses some. The sample yields fewer than 25,000 clones, about 97% seen once. Cells defined as naive were viable CD3+CD4+ or CD3+CD8+ and CCR7+CD45RA+CD45RO-CD95-CD27+CD28+. The receptor was derived from a man aged 50 to 59 in good health, CMV-negative, and a related stem cell transplant donor. The sequenced sample was naive CD4+ T cells sorted from PBMCs. J is TRBJ2-3 and V is TRBV11-2; the D is unclear. CDR3 residues: CASSLAGTSTDTQYF. CDR3 DNA: TGTGCCAGCAGCTTAGCAGGTACTAGCACAGATACGCAGTATTTT.